The T cell receptor (beta chain) described here comes from a study of beta chain features in type 1 diabetes. The entirety of the isolated RNA underwent reverse transcription, so expressed TCRB transcripts were sequenced. TCRdb keeps only in-frame clones here, not all; method: immunoSEQ multiplex PCR. The sample lists about 370,000 clones; about 14% were seen once. In the case of this clone: Antigen: not known.

Trimming stripped 0 bases from V and 5 bases from J, with 8 bases between. Germline V gives CDR1 SGHTA, CDR2 FQGTGA. This CDR3 is built from 15 residues. Study outcomes and limitations: There was a moderate but significant shortening of TCRB CDR3s in all four CD4+ subsets of Type 1 diabetes patients. Patients' naive, central memory and regulatory TCRB repertoires appeared more alike than those of healthy donors.

What was sequenced was naive CD4+ T cells from blood. The genes are TRBV7-3 and TRBJ2-6; D is possibly TRBD1 (5 bases). The clonotype originates from a woman between 18 and 29 years old in good health. CDR3 DNA: TGTGCCAGCAGCTTAACGAAGGACAGGGCCAACGTCCTGACTTTC. Its protein product is CASSLTKDRANVLTF. The full variable domain, its missing parts supplied by reference TRBV7-3 and TRBJ2-6, is GAGVSQTPSNKVTEKGKYVELRCDPISGHTALYWYRQSLGQGPEFLIYFQGTGAADDSGLPNDRFFAVRPEGSVSTLKIQRTERGDSAVYLCASSLTKDRANVLTFGAGSRLTVL.